Reported below is one TCR beta chain. The data stem from a study of blood T cell repertoires in COVID-19. TCRdb keeps only in-frame clones here, not all; method: immunoSEQ multiplex PCR. The table includes 52,000 or so clones, roughly 85% detected once. The CDR3 runs to 14 residues. Trimming cost V 3 bases and J 4 bases, with 13 bases left between them. Per germline, CDR1 SGHDT and CDR2 YYEEEE. The sequence was obtained from a human donor in a cohort sampled during active COVID-19. Sequenced: peripheral blood. The rearrangement joins TRBV5-6 to TRBJ1-2; perhaps TRBD1 as D (6 bases). The chain's CDR3 is CASSSPGGGYGYTF. CDR3 nucleotide sequence: TGTGCCAGCAGCTCCCCGGGGGGCGGCTATGGCTACACCTTC.